This T cell receptor beta chain was recorded in a study of identical twins. A word on this clonotype: Antigen unknown.

TCRdb called the 5' RACE reads again in MiXCR, with one record for every CDR3 protein. Of hundreds of thousands of distinct CDR3 sequences listed, more than 6.5% are singletons. Findings of the study overall: Out-of-frame alpha sequences common to twins exhibited a surplus of low generation probability. Models underestimated how often monozygotic twins shared out-of-frame TCR alpha.

Trimming cost V 5 bases and J 4 bases, with 12 bases left between them. The germline V gene has CDR1 MNHEY and CDR2 SMNVEV (reference sequence). CDR3 length: 13 amino acids. These data were also reused for a study on yellow fever vaccine responses in identical twins.

V and J are TRBV27 and TRBJ2-7; a possible D gene is TRBD1 (5 bases). This clonotype was obtained from a woman aged 18 to 35 in good health. The sequencing input was PBMCs. The CDR3 sequence is CASSPDSVYEQYF. The CDR3 DNA sequence: TGTGCCAGCAGTCCCGACAGCGTTTACGAGCAGTACTTC.